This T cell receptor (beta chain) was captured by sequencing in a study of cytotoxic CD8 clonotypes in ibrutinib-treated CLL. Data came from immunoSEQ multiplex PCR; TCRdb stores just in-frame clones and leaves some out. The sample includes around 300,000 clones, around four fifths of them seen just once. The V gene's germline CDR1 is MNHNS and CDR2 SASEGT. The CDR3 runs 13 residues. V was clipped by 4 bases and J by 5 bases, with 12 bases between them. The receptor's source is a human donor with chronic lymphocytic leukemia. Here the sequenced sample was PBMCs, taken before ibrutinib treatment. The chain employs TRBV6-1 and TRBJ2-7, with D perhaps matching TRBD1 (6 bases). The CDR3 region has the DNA TGTGCCAGCAGTGTAAACAGGGCAGACGAGCAGTACTTC. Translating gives CASSVNRADEQYF.